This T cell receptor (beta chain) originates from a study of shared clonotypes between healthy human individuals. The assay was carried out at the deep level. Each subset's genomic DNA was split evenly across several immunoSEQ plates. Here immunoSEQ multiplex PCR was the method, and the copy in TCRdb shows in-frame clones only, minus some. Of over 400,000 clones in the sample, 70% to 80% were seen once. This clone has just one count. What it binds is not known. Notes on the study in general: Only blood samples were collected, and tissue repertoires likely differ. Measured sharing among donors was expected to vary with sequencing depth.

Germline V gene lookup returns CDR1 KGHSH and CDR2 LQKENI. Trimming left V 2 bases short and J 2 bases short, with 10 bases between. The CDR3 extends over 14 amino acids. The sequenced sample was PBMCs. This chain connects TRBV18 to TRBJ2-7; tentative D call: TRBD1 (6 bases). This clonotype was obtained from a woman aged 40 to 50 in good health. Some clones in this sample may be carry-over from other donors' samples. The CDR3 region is CASSPGTSTYEQYF. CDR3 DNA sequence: TGTGCCAGCTCACCAGGGACATCTACCTACGAGCAGTACTTC.